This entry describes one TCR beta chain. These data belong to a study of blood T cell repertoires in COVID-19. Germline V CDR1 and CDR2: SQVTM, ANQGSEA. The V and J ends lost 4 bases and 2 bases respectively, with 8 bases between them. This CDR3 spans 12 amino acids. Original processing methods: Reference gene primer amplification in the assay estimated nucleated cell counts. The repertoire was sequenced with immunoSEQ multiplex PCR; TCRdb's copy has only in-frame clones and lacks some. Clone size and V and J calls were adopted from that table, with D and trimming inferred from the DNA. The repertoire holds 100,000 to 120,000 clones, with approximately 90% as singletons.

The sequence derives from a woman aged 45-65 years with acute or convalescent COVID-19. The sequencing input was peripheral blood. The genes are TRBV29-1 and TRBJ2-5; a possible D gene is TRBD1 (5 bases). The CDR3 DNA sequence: TGCAGCGTTGCCAGGGATCAAGAGACCCAGTACTTC. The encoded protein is CSVARDQETQYF.